This T cell receptor beta chain was documented in a study of blood T cell repertoires in COVID-19. About the research overall: Acute-phase and convalescent COVID-19 samples originated in the United States, Italy and Spain. The cDNA or gDNA used as material had been derived from T cells, B-cell-depleted T cells, or PBMCs.

In the original processing: Amplification of reference gene primers was used by the study to estimate nucleated cell counts. The data were produced by immunoSEQ multiplex PCR, yet TCRdb's version contains in-frame clones alone and is incomplete. That table gives V, J and clone size, and the DNA gave D and trimming. The sample includes about 47,000 clones, 83% seen only once; the top ten take 6% to 7.5%. V dropped 2 bases and J dropped 6; count of bases not matched to a gene: 5. This CDR3 comprises 15 residues. Germline CDR1 reads MNHEY; CDR2 reads SVGEGT. The receptor was isolated from a man between 60 and 75 years old with active COVID-19. This chain joins TRBV6-2 or TRBV6-3 and TRBJ1-5; 9 bases match TRBD1. The sequencing sample was made of peripheral blood. This CDR3 is CASSYTRQGGQPQHF. The CDR3 DNA follows: TGTGCCAGCAGTTACACCCGACAGGGGGGTCAGCCCCAGCATTTT.